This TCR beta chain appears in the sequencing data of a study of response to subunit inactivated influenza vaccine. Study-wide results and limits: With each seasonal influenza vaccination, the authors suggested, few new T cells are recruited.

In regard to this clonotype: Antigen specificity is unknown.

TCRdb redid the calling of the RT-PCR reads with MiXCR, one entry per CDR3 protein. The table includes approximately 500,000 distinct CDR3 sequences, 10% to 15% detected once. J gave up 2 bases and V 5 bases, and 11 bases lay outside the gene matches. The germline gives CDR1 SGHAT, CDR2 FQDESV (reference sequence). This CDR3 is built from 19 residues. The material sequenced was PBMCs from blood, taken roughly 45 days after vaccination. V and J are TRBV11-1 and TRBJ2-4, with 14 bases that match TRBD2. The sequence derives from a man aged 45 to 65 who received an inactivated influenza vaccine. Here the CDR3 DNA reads TGTGCCAGCAGCCACACCGGGACTAGCGGGGGCATTACCAAAAACATTCAGTACTTC. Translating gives CASSHTGTSGGITKNIQYF.